This T cell receptor (beta chain) is from a study of T cells in Graves' hyperthyroidism and ophthalmopathy. This clonotype was counted only a few times. What it binds is unknown. Regarding the study as a whole: Most clonotypes expanded in the thyroid (above 0.001) were also present in blood. Patients with ophthalmopathy were separated from those with stable hyperthyroidism by a 13 V-J model.

CDR1 and CDR2 from the germline V gene are SQVTM and ANQGSEA. CDR3 length equals 13 residues. V shed 7 bases, J shed 7 bases, and the junction held 12 bases outside the gene matches. RNA transcripts gave rise to amplified TCR beta CDR3 regions. HTBI primers drove first-round RT-PCR of the TCR CDR3. A single record per CDR3 protein comes from TCRdb applying MiXCR to the multiplex PCR reads. The sample includes approximately 600,000 distinct CDR3 sequences, around 15% of them seen just once. Graves' hyperthyroidism was deemed stable given no ophthalmopathy progression within 18 months. The sequence came from a woman aged 25 to 39 with Graves' hyperthyroidism. The sample consisted of blood. V gene TRBV29-1 combines with J gene TRBJ1-1; 7 positions match TRBD1. CDR3 residues: CSGHRGPRGEAFF. The CDR3 DNA reads TGCAGCGGGCACAGGGGACCGCGTGGTGAAGCTTTCTTT.